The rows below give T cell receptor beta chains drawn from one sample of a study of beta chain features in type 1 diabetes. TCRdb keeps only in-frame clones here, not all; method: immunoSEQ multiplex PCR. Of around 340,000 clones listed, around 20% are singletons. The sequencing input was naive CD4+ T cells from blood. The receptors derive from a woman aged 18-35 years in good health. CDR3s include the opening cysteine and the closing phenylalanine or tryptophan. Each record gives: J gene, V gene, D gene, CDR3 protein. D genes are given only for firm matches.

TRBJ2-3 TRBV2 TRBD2 CASSRSMSGGASTDTQYF
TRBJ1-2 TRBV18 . CASSPREDGYTF
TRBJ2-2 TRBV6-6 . CASSYEHFLTGELFF
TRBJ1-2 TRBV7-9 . CASSLASGAYGYTF
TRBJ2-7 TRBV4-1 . CASSRVGGTGEQYF
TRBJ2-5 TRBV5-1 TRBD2 CASGPTSGVRQETQYF
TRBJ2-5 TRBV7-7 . CASSLQPGGVQETQYF
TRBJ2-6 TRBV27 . CASSRLGLGGANVLTF
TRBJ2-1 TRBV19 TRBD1 CASSRLDRVKDNEQFF
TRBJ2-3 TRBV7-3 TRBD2 CASSLGAGGRTDTQYF
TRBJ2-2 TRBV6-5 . CASKKGGARTGELFF
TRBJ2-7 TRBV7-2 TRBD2 CASSFSGRVGEQYF
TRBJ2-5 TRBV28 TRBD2 CASSLAGGETQYF
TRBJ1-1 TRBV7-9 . CASKGVGGRRNTEAFF
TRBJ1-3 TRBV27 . CASSLSTSGNTIYF
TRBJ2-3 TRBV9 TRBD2 CASSVEAGGPHTQYF
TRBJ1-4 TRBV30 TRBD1 CASSGQGGEKLFF
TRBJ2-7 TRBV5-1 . CASSAGVREQYF
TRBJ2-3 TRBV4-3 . CASIPSLLSSTDTQYF
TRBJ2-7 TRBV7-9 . CASSPHLSGTTLTYEQYF
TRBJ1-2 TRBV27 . CASSSNRQGYGYTF
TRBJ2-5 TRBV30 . CAWIKEAQETQYF
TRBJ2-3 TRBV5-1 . CASSLTGPPTDTQYF
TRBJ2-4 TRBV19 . CASSQLAKNIQYF
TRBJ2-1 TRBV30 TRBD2 CAWSSGGPAQFF
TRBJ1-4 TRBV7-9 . CASSFRGQNEKLFF
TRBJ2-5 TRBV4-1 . CASSQGQLQETQYF
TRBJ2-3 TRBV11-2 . CASSQAVWTLPFSTDTQYF
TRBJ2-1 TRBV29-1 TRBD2 CSVDSGRGSYNEQFF
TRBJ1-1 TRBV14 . CASSQDRVRTEAFF
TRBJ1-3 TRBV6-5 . CASSYSDRRGNTIYF
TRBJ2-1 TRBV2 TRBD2 CASSEVLAGADEQFF
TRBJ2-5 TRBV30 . CAHGSSGETQYF
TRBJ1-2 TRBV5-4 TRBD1 CASSLLQGARSGYTF
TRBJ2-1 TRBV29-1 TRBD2 CSPQTLAEPYNEQFF